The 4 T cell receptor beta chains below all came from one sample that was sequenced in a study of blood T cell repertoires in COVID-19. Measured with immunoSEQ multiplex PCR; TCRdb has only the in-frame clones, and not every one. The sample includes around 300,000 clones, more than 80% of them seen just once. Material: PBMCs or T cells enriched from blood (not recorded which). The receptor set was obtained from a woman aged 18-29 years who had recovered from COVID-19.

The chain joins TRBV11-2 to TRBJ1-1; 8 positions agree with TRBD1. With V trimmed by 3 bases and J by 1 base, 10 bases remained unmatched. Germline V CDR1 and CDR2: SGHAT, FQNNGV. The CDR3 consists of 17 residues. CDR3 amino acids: CASSFRRQGWANTEAFF. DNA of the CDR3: TGTGCCAGCAGCTTTCGACGACAGGGGTGGGCGAACACTGAAGCTTTCTTT. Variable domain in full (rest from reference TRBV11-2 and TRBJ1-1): EAGVAQSPRYKIIEKRQSVAFWCNPISGHATLYWYQQILGQGPKLLIQFQNNGVVDDSQLPKDRFSAERLKGVDSTLKIQPAKLEDSAVYLCASSFRRQGWANTEAFFGQGTRLTVV.

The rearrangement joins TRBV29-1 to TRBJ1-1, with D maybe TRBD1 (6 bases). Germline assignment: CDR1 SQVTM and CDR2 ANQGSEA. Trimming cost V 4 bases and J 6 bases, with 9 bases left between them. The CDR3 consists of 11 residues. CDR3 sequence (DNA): TGCAGCGTTGTTGGGACATCTGAAGCTTTCTTT. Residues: CSVVGTSEAFF.

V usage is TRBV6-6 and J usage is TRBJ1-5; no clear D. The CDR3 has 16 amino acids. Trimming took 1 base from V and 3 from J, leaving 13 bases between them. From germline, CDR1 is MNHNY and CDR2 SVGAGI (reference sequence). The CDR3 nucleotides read TGTGCCAGCAGTTACTATAGACTGCAGACCAATCAGCCCCAGCATTTT. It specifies CASSYYRLQTNQPQHF.

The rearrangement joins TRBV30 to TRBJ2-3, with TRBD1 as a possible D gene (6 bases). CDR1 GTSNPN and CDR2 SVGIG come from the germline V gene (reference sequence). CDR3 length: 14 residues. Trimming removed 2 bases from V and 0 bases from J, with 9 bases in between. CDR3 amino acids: CAWSWDISTDTQYF. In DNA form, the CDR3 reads TGTGCCTGGAGTTGGGACATCAGCACAGATACGCAGTATTTT. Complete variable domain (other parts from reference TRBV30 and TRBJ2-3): SQTIHQWPATLVQPVGSPLSLECTVEGTSNPNLYWYRQAAGRGLQLLFYSVGIGQISSEVPQNLSASRPQDRQFILSSKKLLLSDSGFYLCAWSWDISTDTQYFGPGTRLTVL.